This passage covers 21 T cell receptor beta chains from one sample sequenced in a study of T cells in Graves' hyperthyroidism and ophthalmopathy. Researchers amplified the TCR beta CDR3 regions from RNA transcripts. A first-round RT-PCR of the TCR CDR3 used the HTBI primer set. TCRdb used MiXCR to reprocess the multiplex PCR reads, holding one entry per CDR3 protein. The top ten hold over 15% of the sample, which has fewer than 900,000 distinct CDR3 sequences, roughly a sixth seen once. Input material: blood. All receptors derive from a woman aged 50 to 65 with Graves' hyperthyroidism that later progressed to Graves' ophthalmopathy.

The gene calls are TRBV3-1 and TRBJ1-2; D not resolved. There are 15 residues in the CDR3. V was shortened by 2 bases and J by 2 bases, with 12 bases between the two germline ends. Germline CDR1 and CDR2: LGHDT and YNNKEL (reference sequence). The CDR3 DNA reads TGTGCCAGCAGCCAAACTTTACGGCCAAACTATGGCTACACCTTC. It translates to CASSQTLRPNYGYTF.

V and J are TRBV19 and TRBJ1-5, with TRBD1 matching 8 bases. The CDR3 extends over 14 amino acids. V gave up 6 bases and J gave up 2 bases; unmatched junction bases: 3. Looked up from germline, CDR1 is LNHDA and CDR2 is SQIVND (reference sequence). The CDR3 is CASRATGGNQPQHF. The CDR3 bases are TGTGCCAGTAGGGCGACAGGGGGCAATCAGCCCCAGCATTTT.

This clonotype has ten or more counts. This chain joins TRBV29-1 and TRBJ1-1, with 10 bases aligning to TRBD1. V shed 7 bases, J shed 2 bases, and the junction held 7 bases outside the gene matches. The CDR3 has 14 residues. Germline assignment: CDR1 SQVTM and CDR2 ANQGSEA. The DNA for the CDR3 is TGCAGCGAGGGGACGACAGGGGGCAACACTGAAGCTTTCTTT. This gives the protein CSEGTTGGNTEAFF.

There are a few counts of this clonotype. V and J are TRBV9 and TRBJ2-5; weak D call: TRBD1 (6 bases). Per germline, CDR1 SGDLS and CDR2 YYNGEE. The CDR3 extends over 14 amino acids. Trimming stripped 3 bases from V and 5 bases from J, with 14 bases between. The CDR3 sequence: CASSGRDTRETQYF. CDR3 bases: TGTGCCAGCAGCGGCCGGGACACCCGGGAGACCCAGTACTTC.

This clonotype was detected ten times or more. The V and J genes are TRBV20-1 and TRBJ2-3; 12 nucleotides agree with TRBD2. The CDR3 runs 15 residues. In germline, CDR1 is DFQATT, CDR2 SNEGSKA (reference sequence). Losses at the gene ends were 3 bases for V and 5 bases for J; bases not matched to a gene: 6. The CDR3 region has the DNA TGCAGTGCTAGCGGACTAGCGGGGCGTGGAGATACGCAGTATTTT. It codes for CSASGLAGRGDTQYF.

This rearrangement joins TRBV6-1 to TRBJ2-2, with D maybe TRBD2 (5 bases). The germline gives CDR1 MNHNS, CDR2 SASEGT. Trimming shortened V by 7 bases and J by 4 bases, and 16 bases separated the two germline ends. The CDR3 sequence is 15 residues long. CDR3 coding DNA: TGTGCCAGCACCCGGGGAGATCGGGGCACCGGGGAGCTGTTTTTT. The encoded protein is CASTRGDRGTGELFF.

The V and J genes are TRBV5-5 and TRBJ1-2; D gene ambiguous. V was trimmed by 2 bases and J by 6 bases, leaving 11 bases between them. The germline V gene has CDR1 SGHKS and CDR2 YYEKEE (reference sequence). CDR3 size: 13 residues. The CDR3 sequence: CASSFTASHGYTF. CDR3 coding DNA: TGTGCCAGCAGCTTTACGGCCAGCCATGGCTACACCTTC.

This chain connects TRBV5-1 to TRBJ2-5; no firm D call. CDR1 SGHRS and CDR2 YFSETQ come from the germline V gene. The CDR3 covers 13 residues. Trimming took 3 bases from V and 0 from J, leaving 6 bases between them. The CDR3 is CASSSTYQETQYF. The CDR3 DNA is TGCGCCAGCAGCTCGACCTACCAAGAGACCCAGTACTTC. Full variable domain (outside the CDR3, taken from reference TRBV5-1 and TRBJ2-5): KAGVTQTPRYLIKTRGQQVTLSCSPISGHRSVSWYQQTPGQGLQFLFEYFSETQRNKGNFPGRFSGRQFSNSRSEMNVSTLELGDSALYLCASSSTYQETQYFGPGTRLLVL.

In this sample, this clonotype turned up many times. This chain uses TRBV5-1 with TRBJ1-1, with D unresolved. This CDR3 contains 16 residues. CDR1 is SGHRS, CDR2 YFSETQ, per germline. The V end was cut by 2 bases, the J end by 1 base, with 15 bases between. CDR3 protein: CASSFGVGPSNTEAFF. DNA of the CDR3: TGCGCCAGCAGCTTTGGGGTCGGGCCTTCGAACACTGAAGCTTTCTTT.

This chain joins TRBV3-1 and TRBJ2-6, with a tentative D call TRBD1 (6 bases). The CDR3 contains 18 residues. Trimming removed 1 base from V and 0 bases from J, with 13 bases in between. Germline V gene sequence: CDR1 LGHDT, CDR2 YNNKEL (reference sequence). The CDR3 loop is CASSQGWKDSSGANVLTF. CDR3 nucleotides: TGTGCCAGCAGCCAAGGGTGGAAGGACAGCTCTGGGGCCAACGTCCTGACTTTC.

The table lists this clonotype with many counts. The V gene is TRBV20-1, the J gene TRBJ2-3, with 12 bases aligning to TRBD1. V shed 6 bases and J 2 bases; nucleotides not matched to a gene: 6. The CDR3 has 15 residues. Germline loops: CDR1 DFQATT, CDR2 SNEGSKA (reference sequence). CDR3 sequence: CSAGGQGAPTDTQYF. CDR3 nucleotides: TGCAGTGCCGGGGGACAGGGGGCCCCCACAGATACGCAGTATTTT.

Ten or more counts support this clonotype. The V gene is TRBV7-9, the J gene TRBJ2-3, with a weak D call TRBD1 (6 bases). Per germline, CDR1 SEHNR and CDR2 FQNEAQ (reference sequence). The CDR3 is made up of 16 amino acids. With 2 bases removed from V and 0 bases from J, the gap between germline ends came to 12 bases. The CDR3 DNA follows: TGTGCCAGCAGCTTATATGGGGGCGGGAGCACAGATACGCAGTATTTT. The encoded protein is CASSLYGGGSTDTQYF.

This clonotype showed up many times. This CDR3 reads CASKLRDRAHSPLHF. The CDR3 region has the DNA TGTGCCAGCAAACTGAGGGACAGGGCGCATTCACCCCTCCACTTT. This chain connects TRBV3-1 to TRBJ1-6; TRBD1 matches 9 bases. Germline V gene lookup returns CDR1 LGHDT and CDR2 YNNKEL (reference sequence). V lost 7 bases and J lost 8; bases outside the gene matches: 9. There are 15 residues in the CDR3.

A remark on this clonotype: A much larger clone differs from this one at a single base, so this may be a read error. The rearrangement uses TRBV20-1 and TRBJ2-1; D is ambiguous. This CDR3 region has 18 residues. The germline V gene has CDR1 DFQATT and CDR2 SNEGSKA (reference sequence). V dropped 0 bases and J dropped 0 bases, with 18 bases sitting between them. CDR3 sequence (DNA): TGCAGTGCTAGAGACAGTCACGACTTCACGAGCTCCTACAATGAGCAGTTCTTC. Its translation is CSARDSHDFTSSYNEQFF.

This clonotype came up many times. The chain combines TRBV20-1 with TRBJ2-1, with D maybe TRBD2 (7 bases). Trimming stripped 3 bases from V and 8 bases from J, with 23 bases between. There are 16 residues in the CDR3. Germline values: CDR1 DFQATT, CDR2 SNEGSKA (reference sequence). DNA of the CDR3: TGCAGTGCTAGTGGGAGGGGTTACAGGGTGGGGGATGAGCAGTTCTTC. Protein sequence: CSASGRGYRVGDEQFF.

The chain couples TRBV15 to TRBJ1-5, with D uncertain. V was cut by 1 base and J by 1 base, with 8 bases left in between. Germline V gene sequence: CDR1 LNHNV, CDR2 YYDKDF (reference sequence). The CDR3 runs to 15 residues. CDR3 DNA: TGTGCCACCAGCAGAGTGGGGAGAAGCAATCAGCCCCAGCATTTT. Its translation: CATSRVGRSNQPQHF.

DNA of the CDR3: TGTGCCAGTAGTATAATACCGCCGGGAGATACGCAGTATTTT. Translating gives CASSIIPPGDTQYF. The chain employs TRBV19 and TRBJ2-3; D is uncertain. From germline, CDR1 is LNHDA and CDR2 SQIVND (reference sequence). This CDR3 has 14 amino acids. With 2 bases removed from V and 5 bases from J, the gap between germline ends came to 11 bases. The whole variable domain, remainder taken from reference TRBV19 and TRBJ2-3, is DGGITQSPKYLFRKEGQNVTLSCEQNLNHDAMYWYRQDPGQGLRLIYYSQIVNDFQKGDIAEGYSVSREKKESFPLTVTSAQKNPTAFYLCASSIIPPGDTQYFGPGTRLTVL.

This clonotype has only a few counts. The gene calls are TRBV2 and TRBJ1-6; 7 bases map to TRBD1. Germline CDR1 SNHLY, CDR2 FYNNEI. The CDR3 spans 15 residues. J gave up 8 bases and V 6 bases, and 10 bases lay outside the gene matches. CDR3 sequence (DNA): TGTGCCAGCAGCCCCAGGGGGGCTTCTCATTCACCCCTCCACTTT. It specifies CASSPRGASHSPLHF.

This chain's CDR3 is CASGSVYRVTEAFF. The CDR3 DNA reads as TGTGCTAGTGGTTCCGTTTATCGGGTGACTGAAGCTTTCTTT. The chain carries TRBV12-5 and TRBJ1-1, with D unclear. The CDR3 has 14 amino acids. V dropped 4 bases and J dropped 5 bases, with 14 bases sitting between them. Germline V lookup: CDR1 LGHNT, CDR2 FRNRAP. Using reference TRBV12-5 and TRBJ1-1 for the parts outside the CDR3, the full variable domain is DARVTQTPRHKVTEMGQEVTMRCQPILGHNTVFWYRQTMMQGLELLAYFRNRAPLDDSGMPKDRFSAEMPDATLATLKIQPSEPRDSAVYFCASGSVYRVTEAFFGQGTRLTVV.

CDR3 in amino acids: CASSRGQGGNTGELFF. The CDR3 nucleotides read TGCGCCAGCAGCCGCGGACAGGGAGGGAACACCGGGGAGCTGTTTTTT. This chain links TRBV5-1 with TRBJ2-2; TRBD1 aligns across 8 bases. CDR1 is SGHRS and CDR2 is YFSETQ in the germline V gene. The CDR3 contains 16 residues. V lost 4 bases, J lost 1 base, and 6 bases stayed unmatched.

This clonotype showed up many times. The chain joins TRBV7-2 to TRBJ2-2, with 11 nucleotides matching TRBD2. The CDR3 contains 14 residues. Germline CDR1 SGHTA, CDR2 FQGNSA. V lost 5 bases, J lost 6 bases, and 2 bases stayed unmatched. The CDR3, as DNA: TGTGCCAGCAGCCCGACTAGCGGGGCCGGGGAGCTGTTTTTT. Residues: CASSPTSGAGELFF.